The present T cell receptor (beta chain) was sequenced within a study of T cells in Graves' hyperthyroidism and ophthalmopathy. Study-level information: Sampling of peripheral blood happened at initial diagnosis, prior to any treatment.

Study-wide results and caveats: Blood shared most expanded thyroid clonotypes above 0.001.

Turning to this clonotype: Its antigen is unknown.

The TCR beta CDR3 regions underwent amplification using RNA transcripts as the source. The study used the HTBI primer set for a first-round RT-PCR of the TCR CDR3. TCRdb reanalysed the multiplex PCR reads using MiXCR and keeps one entry per CDR3 protein. The table includes a few hundred thousand distinct CDR3 sequences, approximately 14% detected once. V was shortened by 2 bases and J by 2 bases, with 7 bases between the two germline ends. This CDR3 has 13 residues. Germline CDR1 is DFQATT and CDR2 is SNEGSKA (reference sequence). The clonotype originates from a woman aged 18-29 years with Graves' hyperthyroidism that later progressed to Graves' ophthalmopathy. J is TRBJ1-5 and V is TRBV20-1; D not resolved. The material sequenced was blood. CDR3: CSARLGGNQPQHF. Here the CDR3 DNA reads TGCAGTGCTAGACTTGGGGGCAATCAGCCCCAGCATTTT.